This T cell receptor (beta chain) was recorded in a study of regulatory T cells in long-lasting Graves disease. Whole-study findings and limits: Persistent Graves' cases showed lower TCR diversity than newly diagnosed cases.

Time point indicated: newly diagnosed GD, antithyroid drugs for less than 3 months. Generation of the TCR library employed RNA extracted from PBMCs. This clonotype was seen at least ten times. The antigen is undetermined. CDR3 length equals 15 residues. V was shortened by 5 bases and J by 4 bases, with 18 bases between the two germline ends. Germline V gene lookup returns CDR1 SGHAT and CDR2 FQNNGV. Library construction for TCR beta used iRepertoire HTBI primers and Arm-PCR of CDR3 regions. TCRdb reanalysed the multiplex PCR reads using MiXCR and keeps one entry per CDR3 protein. This sample has about 560,000 distinct CDR3 sequences, with roughly 15% found just once. The same sample was also used in a study of T cells in Graves' hyperthyroidism and ophthalmopathy. That publication notes: Newly diagnosed hyperthyroidism patients aged 18 to 65 years had disease lasting under 2 months. An initial round of RT-PCR targeting the TCR CDR3 relied on the HTBI primer set.

This chain joins TRBV11-2 and TRBJ2-7; D tentatively reads TRBD1 or TRBD2 (7 bases each). This sequence originates from a man between 18 and 35 years old with Graves disease. Sequencing used peripheral blood mononuclear cells (PBMCs), obtained at new diagnosis, from a patient treated with antithyroid drugs. The DNA of the CDR3 is TGTGCCAGCAGCCGACGGGGAGGGGGCTTATACGAGCAGTACTTC. It codes for CASSRRGGGLYEQYF.